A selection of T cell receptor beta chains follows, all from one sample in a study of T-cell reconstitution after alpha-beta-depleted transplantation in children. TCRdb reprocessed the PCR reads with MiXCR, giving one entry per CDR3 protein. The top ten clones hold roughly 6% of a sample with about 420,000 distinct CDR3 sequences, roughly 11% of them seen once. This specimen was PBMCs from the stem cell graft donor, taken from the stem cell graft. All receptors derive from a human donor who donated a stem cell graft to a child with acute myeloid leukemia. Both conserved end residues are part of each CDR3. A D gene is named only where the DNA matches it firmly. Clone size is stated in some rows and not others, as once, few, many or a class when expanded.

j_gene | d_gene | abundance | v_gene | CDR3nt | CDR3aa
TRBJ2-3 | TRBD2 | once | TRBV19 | TGTGCCAGTAGTATAGCGGGAGGGGGCACAGATACGCAGTATTTT | CASSIAGGGTDTQYF
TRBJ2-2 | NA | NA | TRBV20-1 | TGCAGTGCTAGAACTAGCAAGTTCGGGGAGCTGTTTTTT | CSARTSKFGELFF
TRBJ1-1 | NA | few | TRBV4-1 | TGCGCCAGCAGCCAAGAAAACGGTTGGAACACTGAAGCTTTCTTT | CASSQENGWNTEAFF
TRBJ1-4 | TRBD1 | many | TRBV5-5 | TGTGCCAGCAGCGGACCGGGACAGGGGGCGCGGAAACTGTTTTTT | CASSGPGQGARKLFF
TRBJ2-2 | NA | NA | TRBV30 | TGTGCCTGGAGTGTAGGGGGAATAGCGGGGGAGCTGTTTTTT | CAWSVGGIAGELFF
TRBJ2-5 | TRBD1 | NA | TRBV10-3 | TGTGCCATCAGCCAGACAGGGAAAGAGACCCAGTACTTC | CAISQTGKETQYF
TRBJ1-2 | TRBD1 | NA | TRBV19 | TGTGCCAGTAGTATTGTGCTTTGGGACAGGTACTATGGCTACACCTTC | CASSIVLWDRYYGYTF
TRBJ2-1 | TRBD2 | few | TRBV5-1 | TGCGCCAGCAAGCGGGGGCTAGCGGTAGACTACAATGAGCAGTTCTTC | CASKRGLAVDYNEQFF
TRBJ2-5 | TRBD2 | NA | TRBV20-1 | TGCAGTGCTAGGCCTAGCGGGGGAAACCAAGAGACCCAGTACTTC | CSARPSGGNQETQYF
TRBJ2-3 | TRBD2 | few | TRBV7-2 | TGTGCCAGCAAAGGTTATGGCGGGAGGTTGGATACGCAGTATTTT | CASKGYGGRLDTQYF
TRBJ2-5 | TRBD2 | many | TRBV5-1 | TGCGCCAGCAGCTCGGGACTAGCGGGAGTCCAAGAGACCCAGTACTTC | CASSSGLAGVQETQYF
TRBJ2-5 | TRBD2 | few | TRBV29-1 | TGCAGCGGTGAGACTAGCGGGTTCAGAACGGAGACCCAGTACTTC | CSGETSGFRTETQYF
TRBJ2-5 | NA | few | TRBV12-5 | TGTGCTAGTGGTCCGGACAGCCAAGAGACCCAGTACTTC | CASGPDSQETQYF
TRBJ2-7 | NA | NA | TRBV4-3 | TGCGCCAGCAGCCAGCTAGCTGAACGCTCCTACGAGCAGTACTTC | CASSQLAERSYEQYF
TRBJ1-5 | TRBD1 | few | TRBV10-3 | TGTGCCGCCCGGACAGGACCCAATCAGCCCCAGCATTTT | CAARTGPNQPQHF
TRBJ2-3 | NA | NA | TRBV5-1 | TGCGCCAGCAGCTCAAGACTAGGAGTAGATACGCAGTATTTT | CASSSRLGVDTQYF
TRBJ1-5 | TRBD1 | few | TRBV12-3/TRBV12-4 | TGTGCCAGCAAAGAACAGGGGGAAGGGGGTCAGCCCCAGCATTTT | CASKEQGEGGQPQHF
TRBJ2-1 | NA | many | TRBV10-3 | TGTGCCATCAGTGTTCGGGGGACCTTCGATGAGCAGTTCTTC | CAISVRGTFDEQFF
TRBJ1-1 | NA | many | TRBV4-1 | TGCGCCAGCAAAGTGGTCGGGGGTGGCGGAGCTTTCTTT | CASKVVGGGGAFF
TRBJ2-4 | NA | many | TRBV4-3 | TGCGCCAGCAGCCGTGGCGGCCTTGCAAACATTCAGTACTTC | CASSRGGLANIQYF
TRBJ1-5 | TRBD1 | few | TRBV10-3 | TGTGCCATTGGGCAGGGGGCGTTTAGCAATCAGCCCCAGCATTTT | CAIGQGAFSNQPQHF
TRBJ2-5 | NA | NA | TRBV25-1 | TGTGCCAGCAGTGAATATCGGACTTCGGAGGCCCAGTACTTC | CASSEYRTSEAQYF
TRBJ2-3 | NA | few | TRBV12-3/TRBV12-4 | TGTGCCAGCAGCCCAGTGACATCGAGGTCAGATACGCAGTATTTT | CASSPVTSRSDTQYF
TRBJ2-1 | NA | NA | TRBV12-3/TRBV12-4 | TGTGCCAGCAGTTTAGTACACAAGTACAATGAGCAGTTCTTC | CASSLVHKYNEQFF
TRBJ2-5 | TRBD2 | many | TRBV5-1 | TGCGCCAGCAGCTTTTCTAGCGGGAGAGAGACCCAGTACTTC | CASSFSSGRETQYF
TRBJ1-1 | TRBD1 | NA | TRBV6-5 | TGTGCCAGCAGTTCGTCGGGACAGACCCCCACTGAAGCTTTCTTT | CASSSSGQTPTEAFF
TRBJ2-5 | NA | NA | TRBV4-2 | TGTGCCAGCGGCCCTGAGGGGTTTGAGACCCAGTACTTC | CASGPEGFETQYF
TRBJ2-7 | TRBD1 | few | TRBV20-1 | TGCAGTGCTAGGAAATGGACAGGGGGTCACGAGCAGTACTTC | CSARKWTGGHEQYF
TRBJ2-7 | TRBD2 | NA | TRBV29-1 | TGCAGCGGGGGGCCGGGACTAGCGGGAGAGGGCGAGCAGTACTTC | CSGGPGLAGEGEQYF
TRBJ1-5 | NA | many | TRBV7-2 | TGTGCCAGCAGCCCGACCGGGACCCTCAATCAGCCCCAGCATTTT | CASSPTGTLNQPQHF
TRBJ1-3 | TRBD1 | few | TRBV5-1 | TGCGCCAGCAGCTCGGGGACAGGGATCGGAAACACCATATATTTT | CASSSGTGIGNTIYF
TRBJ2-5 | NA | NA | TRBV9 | TGTGCCAGCAGTTCAGGGTTCATGCAGACCCAGTACTTC | CASSSGFMQTQYF
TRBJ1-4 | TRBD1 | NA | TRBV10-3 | TGTGCCATCAGTGACACTTCCGGGACAGGGGCTGAAAAACTGTTTTTT | CAISDTSGTGAEKLFF
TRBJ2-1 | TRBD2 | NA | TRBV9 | TGTGCCAGCAGCCCACAGACTAGCGGGAGCAGTGAGCAGTTCTTC | CASSPQTSGSSEQFF
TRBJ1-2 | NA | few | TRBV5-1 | TGCGCCAGCAGCTTGACAGGGACCTCCTATGGCTACACCTTC | CASSLTGTSYGYTF
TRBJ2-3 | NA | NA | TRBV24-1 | TGTGCCACCAGTGATGCCGGGGCAGGGGACGGCACAGATACGCAGTATTTT | CATSDAGAGDGTDTQYF
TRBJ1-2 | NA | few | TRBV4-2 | TGTGCCAGCAGCCCACGGGAGGATCCAAACTATGGCTACACCTTC | CASSPREDPNYGYTF
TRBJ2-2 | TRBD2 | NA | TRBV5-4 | TGTGCCAGCAGCCCTCGGGGGGGGATCGGGAACGCCGGGGAGCTGTTTTTT | CASSPRGGIGNAGELFF
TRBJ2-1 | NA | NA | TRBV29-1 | TGCAGCGTTAGACAGGCCCATGAGCAGTTCTTC | CSVRQAHEQFF
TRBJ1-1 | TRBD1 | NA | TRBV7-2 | TGTGCCAGCAGCTTTATCAGGGGGCCCGATGAAGCTTTCTTT | CASSFIRGPDEAFF
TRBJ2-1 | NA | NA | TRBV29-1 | TGCAGCGTTATTCGACCGGGACACCCTTCAGGGGAGCAGTTCTTC | CSVIRPGHPSGEQFF
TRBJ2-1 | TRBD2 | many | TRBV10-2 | TGCGCCAGCAGCGACCTAGCGGGGGTCTACAATGAGCAGTTCTTC | CASSDLAGVYNEQFF
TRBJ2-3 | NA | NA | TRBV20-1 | TGCAGTGCTTGGGACGGGGGACGGAATACGCAGTATTTT | CSAWDGGRNTQYF
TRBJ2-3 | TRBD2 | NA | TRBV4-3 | TGCGCCAGCAGCCAAGATCCGGCGGGAGGGTTAACAGATACGCAGTATTTT | CASSQDPAGGLTDTQYF
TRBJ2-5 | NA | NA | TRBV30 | TGTGCCTGGAGTTTAATCCCGCGGGAGACCCAGTACTTC | CAWSLIPRETQYF
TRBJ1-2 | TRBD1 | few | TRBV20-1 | TGCAGTGCTAGAGTGATGGCCGGGACAGGGAGGACATATGGCTACACCTTC | CSARVMAGTGRTYGYTF
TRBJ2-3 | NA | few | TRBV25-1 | TGTGCCAGCAGTCCATCGCGCGGGGGCCGGACAGATACGCAGTATTTT | CASSPSRGGRTDTQYF
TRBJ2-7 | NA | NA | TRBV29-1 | TGCAGCGTTGAAGTGGGGGGCGAGCAGTACTTC | CSVEVGGEQYF
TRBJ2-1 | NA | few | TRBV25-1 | TGTGCCAGCACCCCCGGTGGGGCAGGGAACAATGAGCAGTTCTTC | CASTPGGAGNNEQFF
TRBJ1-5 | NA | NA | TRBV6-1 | TGTGCCAGCAGTGACAGGGTTGATCAGCCCCAGCATTTT | CASSDRVDQPQHF
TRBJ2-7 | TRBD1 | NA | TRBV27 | TGTGCCAGCAACCCAGCCCGGGCAGGGGGCGAGCAGTACTTC | CASNPARAGGEQYF
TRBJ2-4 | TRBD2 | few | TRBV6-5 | TGTGCCAGCAGTTCCTGGACTAGCGGGAGGCTGGTGTGGTACTTC | CASSSWTSGRLVWYF
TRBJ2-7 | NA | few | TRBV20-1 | TGCAGTGCTAGAGATGGGGGGATTGTGTACGAGCAGTACTTC | CSARDGGIVYEQYF
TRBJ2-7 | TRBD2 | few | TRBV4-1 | TGCGCCAGCAGCCAAAGGGCGGGAGAGCGTGGGTCCTACGAGCAGTACTTC | CASSQRAGERGSYEQYF
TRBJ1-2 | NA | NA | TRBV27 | TGTGCCAGCACCTCAAGAGCAGGGAATAACTATGGCTACACCTTC | CASTSRAGNNYGYTF
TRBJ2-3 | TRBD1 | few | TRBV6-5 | TGTGCCAGCAGTTACATCAGGGGGCGCGCCACAGATACGCAGTATTTT | CASSYIRGRATDTQYF
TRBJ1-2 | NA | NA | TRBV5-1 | TGCGCCAGCAGCTTGGGAACAGGGTCCTTTTTCGGCTACACCTTC | CASSLGTGSFFGYTF
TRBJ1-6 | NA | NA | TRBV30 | TGTGCCGGGAAATCCAGAGATTCACCCCTCCACTTT | CAGKSRDSPLHF
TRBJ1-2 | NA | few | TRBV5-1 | TGCGCCAGCAGCTTGGCGTTGTCGGAGAACTATGGCTACACCTTC | CASSLALSENYGYTF
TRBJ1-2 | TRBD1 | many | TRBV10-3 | TGTGCCATCAGTGACGGGGACAGGTCCTACACCTTC | CAISDGDRSYTF